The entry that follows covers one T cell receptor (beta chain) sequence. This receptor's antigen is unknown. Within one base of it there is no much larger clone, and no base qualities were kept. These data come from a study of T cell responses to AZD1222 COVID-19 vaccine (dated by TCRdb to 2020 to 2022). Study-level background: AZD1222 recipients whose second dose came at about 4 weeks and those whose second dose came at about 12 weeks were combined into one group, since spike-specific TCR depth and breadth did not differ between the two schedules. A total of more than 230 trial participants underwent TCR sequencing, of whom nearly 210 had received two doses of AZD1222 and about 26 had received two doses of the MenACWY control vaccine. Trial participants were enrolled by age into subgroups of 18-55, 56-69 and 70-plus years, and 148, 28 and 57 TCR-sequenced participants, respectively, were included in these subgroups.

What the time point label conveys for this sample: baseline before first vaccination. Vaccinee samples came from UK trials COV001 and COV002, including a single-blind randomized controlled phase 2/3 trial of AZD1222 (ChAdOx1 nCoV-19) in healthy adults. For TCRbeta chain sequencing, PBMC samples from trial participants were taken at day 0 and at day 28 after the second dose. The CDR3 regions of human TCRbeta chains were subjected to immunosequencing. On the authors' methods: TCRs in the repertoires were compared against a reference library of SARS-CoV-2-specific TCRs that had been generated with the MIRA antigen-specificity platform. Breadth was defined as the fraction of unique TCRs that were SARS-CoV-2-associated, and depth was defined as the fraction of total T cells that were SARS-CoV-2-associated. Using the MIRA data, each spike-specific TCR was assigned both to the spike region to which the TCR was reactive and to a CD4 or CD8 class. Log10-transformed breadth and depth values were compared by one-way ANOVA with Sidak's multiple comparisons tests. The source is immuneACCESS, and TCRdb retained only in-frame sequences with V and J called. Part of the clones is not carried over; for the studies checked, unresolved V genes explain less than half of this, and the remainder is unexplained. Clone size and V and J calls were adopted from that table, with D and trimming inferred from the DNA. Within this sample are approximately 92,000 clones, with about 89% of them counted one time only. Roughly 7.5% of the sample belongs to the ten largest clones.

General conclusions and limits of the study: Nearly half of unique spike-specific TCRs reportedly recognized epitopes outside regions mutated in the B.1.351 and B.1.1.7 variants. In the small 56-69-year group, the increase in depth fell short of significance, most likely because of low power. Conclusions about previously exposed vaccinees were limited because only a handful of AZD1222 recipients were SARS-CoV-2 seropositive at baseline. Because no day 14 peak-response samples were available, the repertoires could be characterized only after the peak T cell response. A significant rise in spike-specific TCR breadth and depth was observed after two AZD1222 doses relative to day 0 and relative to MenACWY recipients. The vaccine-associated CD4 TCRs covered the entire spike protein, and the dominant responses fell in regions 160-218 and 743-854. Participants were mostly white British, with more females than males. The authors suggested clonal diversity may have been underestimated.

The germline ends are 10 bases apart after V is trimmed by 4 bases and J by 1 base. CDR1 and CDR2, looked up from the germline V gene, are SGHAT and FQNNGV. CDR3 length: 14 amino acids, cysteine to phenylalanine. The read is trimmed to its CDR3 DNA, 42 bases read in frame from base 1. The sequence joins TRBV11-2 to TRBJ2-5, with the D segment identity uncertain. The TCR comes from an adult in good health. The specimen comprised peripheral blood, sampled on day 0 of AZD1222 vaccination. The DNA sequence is TGTGCCAGCAGCTCGACCATGGTCCAAGAGACCCAGTACTTC. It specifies CASSSTMVQETQYF.